This T cell receptor beta chain derives from a study of blood T cells in healthy people across ages. PCR was performed a second time for about 7 to 11 cycles using a sample-barcoded 5' primer and a J-beta primer mix. A single record per CDR3 protein comes from TCRdb applying MiXCR to the 5' RACE reads. The sample consists of around 970,000 distinct CDR3 sequences, around 54% of them appearing once. Sequencing was done on a sample of blood. This receptor was obtained from a woman in her sixties or seventies in good health.

Here the CDR3 DNA reads TGCGCCAGCAGCCAAGAACCGGGGCCGGATGAAAAACTGTTTTTT. Translated: CASSQEPGPDEKLFF. The rearrangement links TRBV4-3 to TRBJ1-4; TRBD1 is a possible D gene (5 bases). The CDR3 extends over 15 amino acids. Germline assignment: CDR1 LGHNA and CDR2 YSLEER. Trimming took off 0 bases at V and 6 bases at J, with 11 bases between the two ends.